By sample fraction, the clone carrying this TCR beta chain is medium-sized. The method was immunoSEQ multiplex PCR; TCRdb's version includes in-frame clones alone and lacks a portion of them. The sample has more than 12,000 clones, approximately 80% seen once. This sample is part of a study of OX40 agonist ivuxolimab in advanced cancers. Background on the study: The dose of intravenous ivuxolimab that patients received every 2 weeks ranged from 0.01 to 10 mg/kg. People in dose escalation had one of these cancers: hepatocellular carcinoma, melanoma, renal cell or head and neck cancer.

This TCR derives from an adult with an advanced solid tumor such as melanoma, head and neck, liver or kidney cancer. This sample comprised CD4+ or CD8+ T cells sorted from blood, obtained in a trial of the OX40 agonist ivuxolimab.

The CDR3 loop is CASRASGSAYNEQFF. Written as DNA, the CDR3 is TGTGCCAGCAGGGCTAGCGGGAGTGCCTACAATGAGCAGTTCTTC. The genes are TRBV7-3 and TRBJ2-1, with TRBD2 matching over 10 bases. V was pared by 6 bases and J by 2 bases, with 4 bases of the junction left unmatched. CDR1 and CDR2 from the germline V gene are SGHTA and FQGTGA. The CDR3 has 15 residues.